These T cell receptor beta chains were read from a single sample in a study of cytomegalovirus exposure and HLA in healthy donors. TCRdb keeps only in-frame clones here, not all; method: immunoSEQ multiplex PCR. The sample's table shows 35,000 to 45,000 clones. What was sequenced was PBMCs. The receptors here all came from a young man in good health and CMV-seronegative. Each CDR3 is given with its conserved first and last residue. D genes are given only for firm matches.

J gene,V gene,D gene,CDR3 protein,CDR3 DNA
TRBJ1-1,TRBV6-1,TRBD1,CASSERTGGTEAFF,TGTGCCAGCAGTGAGAGGACAGGGGGCACTGAAGCTTTCTTT
TRBJ2-7,TRBV11-2,.,CASSSSGVEKYEQYF,TGTGCCAGCAGCAGCTCCGGGGTAGAGAAGTACGAGCAGTACTTC
TRBJ2-3,TRBV6-1,TRBD2,CASSDSGRGTDTQYF,TGTGCCAGCAGTGATAGCGGGAGAGGCACAGATACGCAGTATTTT
TRBJ2-3,TRBV6-5,TRBD1,CASSDRGSNQHQYF,TGTGCCAGCAGTGACAGGGGTAGCAATCAGCACCAGTATTTT
TRBJ2-5,TRBV6-5,TRBD1,CASSATGGPETQYF,TGTGCCAGCAGCGCTACAGGGGGCCCAGAGACCCAGTACTTC
TRBJ2-2,TRBV9,.,CASSVKPNTGELFF,TGTGCCAGCAGCGTAAAGCCGAACACCGGGGAGCTGTTTTTT
TRBJ1-1,TRBV18,TRBD1,CASSYGTGKVNTEAFF,TGTGCCAGCTCATACGGGACAGGGAAGGTGAACACTGAAGCTTTCTTT
TRBJ1-1,TRBV5-1,.,CASSLALGRDKNTEAFF,TGCGCCAGCAGCTTGGCTTTGGGTCGGGACAAGAACACTGAAGCTTTCTTT
TRBJ2-7,TRBV4-2,.,CASSQEINSAYEQYF,TGTGCCAGCAGCCAAGAAATCAATAGCGCCTACGAGCAGTACTTC
TRBJ2-7,TRBV29-1,TRBD1,CSATGAYEQYF,TGCAGCGCAACAGGGGCCTACGAGCAGTACTTC
TRBJ2-1,TRBV27,TRBD1,CASGKIDRGPYNEQFF,TGTGCCAGTGGGAAGATCGACAGGGGGCCCTACAATGAGCAGTTCTTC
TRBJ2-3,TRBV30,.,CAWIRGWQGDRVADTQYF,TGTGCCTGGATTCGGGGGTGGCAGGGGGATCGAGTAGCAGATACGCAGTATTTT
TRBJ2-7,TRBV7-2,.,CASSLGRGTAYEQYF,TGTGCCAGCAGCCTGGGAAGGGGAACGGCCTACGAGCAGTACTTC
TRBJ2-3,TRBV7-9,TRBD2,CASSWTSGGRDTQYF,TGTGCCAGCAGTTGGACTAGCGGGGGTAGGGATACGCAGTATTTT
TRBJ2-1,TRBV6-4,TRBD2,CASSEGKLAGRFGSYNEQFF,TGTGCCAGCAGTGAAGGGAAATTAGCGGGGAGGTTTGGGTCCTACAATGAGCAGTTCTTC
TRBJ2-1,TRBV4-3,TRBD2,CASSQDGRGAHEQFF,TGCGCCAGCAGCCAAGATGGGCGGGGGGCCCATGAGCAGTTCTTC
TRBJ2-6,TRBV5-1,TRBD1,CASSLEDRAGANVLTF,TGCGCCAGCAGCTTGGAGGACAGGGCTGGGGCCAACGTCCTGACTTTC
TRBJ2-5,TRBV5-1,TRBD2,CASSRVGGQETQYF,TGCGCCAGCAGCCGCGTGGGGGGGCAAGAGACCCAGTACTTC
TRBJ2-1,TRBV4-3,.,CASSQDRVGGSYNEQFF,TGCGCCAGCAGCCAAGATCGGGTAGGGGGCTCCTACAATGAGCAGTTCTTC
TRBJ1-3,TRBV4-1,.,CASSQASPGLGGNTIYF,TGCGCCAGCAGCCAAGCATCCCCGGGGTTGGGTGGAAACACCATATATTTT